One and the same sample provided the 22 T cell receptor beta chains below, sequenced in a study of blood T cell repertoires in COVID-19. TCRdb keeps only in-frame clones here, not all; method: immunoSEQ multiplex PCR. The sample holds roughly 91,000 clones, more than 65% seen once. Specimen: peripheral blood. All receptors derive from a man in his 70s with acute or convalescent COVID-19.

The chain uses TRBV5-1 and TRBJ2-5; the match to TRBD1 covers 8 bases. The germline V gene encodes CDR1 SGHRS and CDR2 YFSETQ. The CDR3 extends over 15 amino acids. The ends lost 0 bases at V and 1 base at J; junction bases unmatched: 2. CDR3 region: CASSLAQGAQETQYF. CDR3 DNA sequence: TGCGCCAGCAGCTTGGCCCAGGGGGCCCAAGAGACCCAGTACTTC.

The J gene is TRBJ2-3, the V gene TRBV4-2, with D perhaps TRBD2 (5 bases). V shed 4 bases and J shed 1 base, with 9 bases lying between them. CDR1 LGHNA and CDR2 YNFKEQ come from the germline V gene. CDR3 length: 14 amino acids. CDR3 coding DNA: TGTGCCAGCAGCCCCGGACTTCGCACAGATACGCAGTATTTT. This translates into CASSPGLRTDTQYF.

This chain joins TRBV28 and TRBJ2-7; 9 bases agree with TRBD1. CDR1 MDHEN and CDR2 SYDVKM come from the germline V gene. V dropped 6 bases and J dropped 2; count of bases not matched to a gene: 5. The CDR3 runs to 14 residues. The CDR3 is CASRGDRVPYEQYV. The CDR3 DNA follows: TGTGCCAGCAGAGGGGACAGGGTTCCCTACGAGCAGTACGTC.

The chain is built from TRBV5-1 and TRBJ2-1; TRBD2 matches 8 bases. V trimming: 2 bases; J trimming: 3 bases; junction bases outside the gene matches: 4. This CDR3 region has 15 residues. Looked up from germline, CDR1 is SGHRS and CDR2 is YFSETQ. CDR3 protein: CASSLAGVLYNEQFF. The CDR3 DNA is TGCGCCAGCAGCTTAGCGGGGGTCCTCTACAATGAGCAGTTCTTC.

The CDR3 DNA sequence: TGTGCCAGCAGTTTACGCGGAGGCGGGGGGCTCGGATGGGAGACCCAGTACTTC. As protein: CASSLRGGGGLGWETQYF. The chain combines TRBV27 with TRBJ2-5, with 8 bases identical to TRBD2. The germline V gene has CDR1 MNHEY and CDR2 SMNVEV (reference sequence). This CDR3 has 18 residues. J gave up 5 bases and V 2 bases, and 16 bases lay outside the gene matches.

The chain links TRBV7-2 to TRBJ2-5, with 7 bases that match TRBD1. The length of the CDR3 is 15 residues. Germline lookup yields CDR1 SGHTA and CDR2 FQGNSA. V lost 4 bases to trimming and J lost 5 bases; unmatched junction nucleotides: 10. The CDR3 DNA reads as TGTGCCAGCAGCTCCACAGGGGTCCTATCGGAGACCCAGTACTTC. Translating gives CASSSTGVLSETQYF.

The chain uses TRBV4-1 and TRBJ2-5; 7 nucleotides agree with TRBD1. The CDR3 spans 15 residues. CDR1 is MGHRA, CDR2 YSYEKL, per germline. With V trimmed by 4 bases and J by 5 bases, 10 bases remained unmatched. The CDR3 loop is CASSLVDRSVETQYF. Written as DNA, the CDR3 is TGCGCCAGCAGCCTTGTGGACAGGTCTGTTGAGACCCAGTACTTC.

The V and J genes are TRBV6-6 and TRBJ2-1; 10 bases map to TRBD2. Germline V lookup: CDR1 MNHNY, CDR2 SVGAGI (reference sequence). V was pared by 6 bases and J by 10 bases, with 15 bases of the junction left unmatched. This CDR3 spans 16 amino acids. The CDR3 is CASSHGVAGGFFEQFF. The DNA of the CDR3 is TGTGCCAGCAGCCATGGGGTAGCGGGGGGCTTTTTCGAGCAGTTCTTC.

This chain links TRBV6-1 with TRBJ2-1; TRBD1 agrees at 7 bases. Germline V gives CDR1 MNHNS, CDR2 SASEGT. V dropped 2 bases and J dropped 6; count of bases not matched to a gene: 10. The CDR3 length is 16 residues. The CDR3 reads CASSEKTGAALNEQFF. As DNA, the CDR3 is TGTGCCAGCAGTGAAAAAACAGGGGCGGCCCTCAATGAGCAGTTCTTC.

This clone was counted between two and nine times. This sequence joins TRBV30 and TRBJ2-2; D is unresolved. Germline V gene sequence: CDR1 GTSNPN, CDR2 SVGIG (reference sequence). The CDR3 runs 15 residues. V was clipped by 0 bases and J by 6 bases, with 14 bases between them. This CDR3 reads CAWSVPRQVAGELFF. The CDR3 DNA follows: TGTGCCTGGAGTGTACCCCGACAAGTGGCCGGGGAGCTGTTTTTT.

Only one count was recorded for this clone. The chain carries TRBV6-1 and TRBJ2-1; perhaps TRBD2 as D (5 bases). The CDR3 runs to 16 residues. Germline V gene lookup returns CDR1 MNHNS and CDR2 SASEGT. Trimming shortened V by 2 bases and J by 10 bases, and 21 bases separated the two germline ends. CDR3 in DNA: TGTGCCAGCAGTGAACATATCCAGCGGCGAGTGCTGGAGCAGTTCTTC. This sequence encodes CASSEHIQRRVLEQFF.

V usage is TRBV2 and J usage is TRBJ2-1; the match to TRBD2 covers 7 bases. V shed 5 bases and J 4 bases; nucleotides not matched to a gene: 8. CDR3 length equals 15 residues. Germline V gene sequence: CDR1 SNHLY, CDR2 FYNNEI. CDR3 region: CASSHRGVGYNEQFF. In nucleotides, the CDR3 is TGTGCCAGCAGTCATCGGGGGGTCGGATACAATGAGCAGTTCTTC.

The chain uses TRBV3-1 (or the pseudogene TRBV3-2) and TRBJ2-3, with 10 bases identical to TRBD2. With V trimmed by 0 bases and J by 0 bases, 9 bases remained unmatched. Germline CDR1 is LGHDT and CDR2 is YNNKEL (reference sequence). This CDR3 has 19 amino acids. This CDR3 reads CASSQDRASGGTSTDTQYF. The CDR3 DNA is TGTGCCAGCAGCCAAGATAGGGCTAGCGGGGGTACTAGCACAGATACGCAGTATTTT.

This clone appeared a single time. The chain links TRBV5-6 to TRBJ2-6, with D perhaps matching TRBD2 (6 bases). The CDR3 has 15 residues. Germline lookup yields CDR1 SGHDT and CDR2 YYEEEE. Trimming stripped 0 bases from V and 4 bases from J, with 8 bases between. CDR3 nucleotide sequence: TGTGCCAGCAGCTTGGCGGGGGTAGGGGCCAACGTCCTGACTTTC. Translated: CASSLAGVGANVLTF.

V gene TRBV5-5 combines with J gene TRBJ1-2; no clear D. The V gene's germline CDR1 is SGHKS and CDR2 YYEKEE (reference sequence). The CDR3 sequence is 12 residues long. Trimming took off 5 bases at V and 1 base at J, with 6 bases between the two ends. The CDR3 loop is CASSDINYGYTF. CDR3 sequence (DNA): TGTGCCAGCAGTGACATTAACTATGGCTACACCTTC.

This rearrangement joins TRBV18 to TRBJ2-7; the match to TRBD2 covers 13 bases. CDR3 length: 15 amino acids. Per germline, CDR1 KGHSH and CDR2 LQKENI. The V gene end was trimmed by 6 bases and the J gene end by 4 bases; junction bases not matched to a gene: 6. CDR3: CASSPRLAGGYEQYF. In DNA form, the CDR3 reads TGTGCCAGCTCGCCCCGACTAGCGGGGGGATACGAGCAGTACTTC.

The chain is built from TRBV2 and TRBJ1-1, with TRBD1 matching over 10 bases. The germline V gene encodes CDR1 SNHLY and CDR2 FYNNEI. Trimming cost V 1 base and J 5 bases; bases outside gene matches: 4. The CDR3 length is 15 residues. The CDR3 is CASSEEGTGVTEAFF. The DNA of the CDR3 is TGTGCCAGCAGTGAAGAAGGGACAGGGGTGACTGAAGCTTTCTTT.

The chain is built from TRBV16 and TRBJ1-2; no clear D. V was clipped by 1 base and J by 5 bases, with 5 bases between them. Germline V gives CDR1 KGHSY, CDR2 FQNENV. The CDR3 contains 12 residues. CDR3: CASSQFRYGYTF. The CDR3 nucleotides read TGTGCCAGCAGCCAATTCCGGTATGGCTACACCTTC.

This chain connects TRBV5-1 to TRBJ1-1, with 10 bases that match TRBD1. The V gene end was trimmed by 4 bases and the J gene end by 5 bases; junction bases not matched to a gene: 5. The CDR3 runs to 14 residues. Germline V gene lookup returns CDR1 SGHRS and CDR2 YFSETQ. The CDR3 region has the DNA TGCGCCAGCAGCACGACAGGGGGCGCGACTGAAGCTTTCTTT. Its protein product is CASSTTGGATEAFF.

CDR3 protein: CASGTPTSGGETQYF. In DNA, the CDR3 is TGCGCCAGCGGAACCCCGACTAGCGGGGGAGAGACCCAGTACTTC. This chain joins TRBV5-1 and TRBJ2-5; 12 bases line up with TRBD2. From germline, CDR1 is SGHRS and CDR2 YFSETQ. The CDR3 totals 15 residues. After removal of 7 bases from V and 4 bases from J, the junction contained 8 bases not matched to a gene.

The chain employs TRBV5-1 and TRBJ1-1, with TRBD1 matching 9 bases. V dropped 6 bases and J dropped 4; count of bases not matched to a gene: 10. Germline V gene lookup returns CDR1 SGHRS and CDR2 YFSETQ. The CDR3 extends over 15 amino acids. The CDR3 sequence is CASNRGGTGITEAFF. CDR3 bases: TGCGCCAGCAATAGGGGTGGGACAGGGATCACTGAAGCTTTCTTT.

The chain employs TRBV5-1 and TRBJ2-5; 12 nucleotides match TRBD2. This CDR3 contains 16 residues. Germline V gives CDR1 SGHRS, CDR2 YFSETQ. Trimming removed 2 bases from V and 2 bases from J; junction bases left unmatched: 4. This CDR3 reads CASSLGLAGRQETQYF. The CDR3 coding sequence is TGCGCCAGCAGCTTAGGACTAGCGGGGAGACAAGAGACCCAGTACTTC.